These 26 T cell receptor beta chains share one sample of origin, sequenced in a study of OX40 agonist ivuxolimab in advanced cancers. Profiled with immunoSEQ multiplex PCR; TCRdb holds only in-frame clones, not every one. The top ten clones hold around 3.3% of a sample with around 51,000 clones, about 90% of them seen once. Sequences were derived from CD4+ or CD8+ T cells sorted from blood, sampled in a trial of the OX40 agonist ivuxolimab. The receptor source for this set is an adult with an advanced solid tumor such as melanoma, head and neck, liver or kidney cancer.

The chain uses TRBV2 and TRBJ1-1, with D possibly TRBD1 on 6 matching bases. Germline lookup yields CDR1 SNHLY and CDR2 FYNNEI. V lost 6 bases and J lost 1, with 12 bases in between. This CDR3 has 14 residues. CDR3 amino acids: CASRETQGNTEAFF. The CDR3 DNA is TGTGCCAGCAGAGAAACACAGGGGAACACTGAAGCTTTCTTT.

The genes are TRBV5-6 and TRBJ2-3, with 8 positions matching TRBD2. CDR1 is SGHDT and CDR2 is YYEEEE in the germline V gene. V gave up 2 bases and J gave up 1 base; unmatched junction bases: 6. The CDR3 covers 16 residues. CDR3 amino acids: CASSFPILAGTDTQYF. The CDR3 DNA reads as TGTGCCAGCAGCTTTCCGATACTAGCGGGCACAGATACGCAGTATTTT.

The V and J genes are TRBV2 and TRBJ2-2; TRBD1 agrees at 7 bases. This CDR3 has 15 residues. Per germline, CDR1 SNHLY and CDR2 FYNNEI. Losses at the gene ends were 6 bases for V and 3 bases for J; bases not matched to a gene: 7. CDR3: CASRNWDRYTGELFF. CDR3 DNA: TGTGCCAGCAGGAATTGGGACAGATACACCGGGGAGCTGTTTTTT.

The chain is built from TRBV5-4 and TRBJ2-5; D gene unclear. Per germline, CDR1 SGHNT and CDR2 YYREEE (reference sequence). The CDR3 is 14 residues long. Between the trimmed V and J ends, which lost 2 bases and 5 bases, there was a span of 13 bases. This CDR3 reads CASSFRGNEETQYF. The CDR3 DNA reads TGTGCCAGCAGCTTTCGTGGAAACGAGGAGACCCAGTACTTC. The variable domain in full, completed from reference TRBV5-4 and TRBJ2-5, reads ETGVTQSPTHLIKTRGQQVTLRCSSQSGHNTVSWYQQALGQGPQFIFQYYREEENGRGNFPPRFSGLQFPNYSSELNVNALELDDSALYLCASSFRGNEETQYFGPGTRLLVL.

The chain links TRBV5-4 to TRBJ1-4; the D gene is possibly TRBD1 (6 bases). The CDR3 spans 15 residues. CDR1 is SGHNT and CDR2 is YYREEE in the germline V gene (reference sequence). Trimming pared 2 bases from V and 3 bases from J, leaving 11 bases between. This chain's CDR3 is CASSFQGSPNEKLFF. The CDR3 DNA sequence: TGTGCCAGCAGCTTTCAGGGGAGCCCTAATGAAAAACTGTTTTTT.

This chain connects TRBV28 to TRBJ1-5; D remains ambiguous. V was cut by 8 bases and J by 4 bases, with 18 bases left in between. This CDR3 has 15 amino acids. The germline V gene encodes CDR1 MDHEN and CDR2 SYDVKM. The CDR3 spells CASRGFGVANQPQHF. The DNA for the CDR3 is TGTGCCAGCCGAGGGTTTGGAGTCGCTAATCAGCCCCAGCATTTT.

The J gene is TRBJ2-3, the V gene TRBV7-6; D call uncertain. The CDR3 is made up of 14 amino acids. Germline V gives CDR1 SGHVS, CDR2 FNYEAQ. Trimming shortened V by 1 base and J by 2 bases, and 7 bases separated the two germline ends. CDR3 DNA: TGTGCCAGCAGCTTAGAGGTTCACACAGATACGCAGTATTTT. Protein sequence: CASSLEVHTDTQYF.

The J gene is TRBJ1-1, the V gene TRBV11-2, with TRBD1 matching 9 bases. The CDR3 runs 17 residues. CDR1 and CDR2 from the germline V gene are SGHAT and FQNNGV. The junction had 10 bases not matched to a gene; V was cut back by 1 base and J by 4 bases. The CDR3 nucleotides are TGTGCCAGCAGCTTAGGTTACAGGGGGCGCGTGGGCACTGAAGCTTTCTTT. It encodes CASSLGYRGRVGTEAFF. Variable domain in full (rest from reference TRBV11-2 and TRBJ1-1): EAGVAQSPRYKIIEKRQSVAFWCNPISGHATLYWYQQILGQGPKLLIQFQNNGVVDDSQLPKDRFSAERLKGVDSTLKIQPAKLEDSAVYLCASSLGYRGRVGTEAFFGQGTRLTVV.

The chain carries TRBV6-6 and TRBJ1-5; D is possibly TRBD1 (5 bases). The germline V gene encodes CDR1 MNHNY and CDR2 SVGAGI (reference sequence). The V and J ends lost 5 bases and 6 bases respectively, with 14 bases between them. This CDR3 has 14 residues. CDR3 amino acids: CASSPRGDIQPQHF. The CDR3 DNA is TGTGCCAGCAGTCCACGGGGGGATATTCAGCCCCAGCATTTT.

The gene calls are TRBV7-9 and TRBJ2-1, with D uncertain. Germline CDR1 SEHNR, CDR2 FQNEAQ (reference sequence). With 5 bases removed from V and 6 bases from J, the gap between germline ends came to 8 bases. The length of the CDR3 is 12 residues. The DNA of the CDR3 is TGTGCCAGCAGCCAGACGGGCAATGAGCAGTTCTTC. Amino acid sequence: CASSQTGNEQFF.

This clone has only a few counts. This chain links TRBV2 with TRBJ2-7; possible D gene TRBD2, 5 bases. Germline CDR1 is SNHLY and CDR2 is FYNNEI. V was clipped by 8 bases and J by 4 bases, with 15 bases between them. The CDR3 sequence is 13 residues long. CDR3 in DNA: TGTGCCAGCTCGCCGGGGATGAGGTACGAGCAGTACTTC. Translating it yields CASSPGMRYEQYF.

In DNA form, the CDR3 reads TGTGCCAGCAGTTACTTGACGACTGACGAGCAGTACTTC. It translates to CASSYLTTDEQYF. V gene TRBV6-5 combines with J gene TRBJ2-7; no clear D. The V end lost 1 base, the J end lost 5 bases, and 9 bases lay between the germline ends. CDR3 length: 13 amino acids. The V gene's germline CDR1 is MNHEY and CDR2 SVGAGI.

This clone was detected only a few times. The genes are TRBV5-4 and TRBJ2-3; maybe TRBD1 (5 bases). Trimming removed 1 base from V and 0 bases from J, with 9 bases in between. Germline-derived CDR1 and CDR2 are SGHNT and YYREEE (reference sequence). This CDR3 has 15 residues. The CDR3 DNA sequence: TGTGCCAGCAGCTTGACGCAGGGAAGCACAGATACGCAGTATTTT. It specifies CASSLTQGSTDTQYF.

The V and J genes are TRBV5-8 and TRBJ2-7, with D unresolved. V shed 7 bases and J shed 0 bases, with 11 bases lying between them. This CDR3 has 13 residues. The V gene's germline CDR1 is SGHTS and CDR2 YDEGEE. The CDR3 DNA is TGTGCCAGCGAAGTGTCCCTCTCCTACGAGCAGTACTTC. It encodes CASEVSLSYEQYF.

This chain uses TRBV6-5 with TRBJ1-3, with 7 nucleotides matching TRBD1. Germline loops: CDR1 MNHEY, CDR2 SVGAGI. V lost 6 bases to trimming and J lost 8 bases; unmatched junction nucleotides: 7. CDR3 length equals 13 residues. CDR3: CASRETGIHTIYF. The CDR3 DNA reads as TGTGCCAGCAGGGAGACAGGGATTCACACCATATATTTT.

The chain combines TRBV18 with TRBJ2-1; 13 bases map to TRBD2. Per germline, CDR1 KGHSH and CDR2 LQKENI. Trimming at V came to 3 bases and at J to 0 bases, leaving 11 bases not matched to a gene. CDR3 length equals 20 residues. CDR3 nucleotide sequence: TGTGCCAGCTCACCGCCGACCGGGACTAGCGGGATTAGCTCCTACAATGAGCAGTTCTTC. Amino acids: CASSPPTGTSGISSYNEQFF. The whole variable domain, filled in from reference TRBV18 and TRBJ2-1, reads NAGVMQNPRHLVRRRGQEARLRCSPMKGHSHVYWYRQLPEEGLKFMVYLQKENIIDESGMPKERFSAEFPKEGPSILRIQQVVRGDSAAYFCASSPPTGTSGISSYNEQFFGPGTRLTVL.

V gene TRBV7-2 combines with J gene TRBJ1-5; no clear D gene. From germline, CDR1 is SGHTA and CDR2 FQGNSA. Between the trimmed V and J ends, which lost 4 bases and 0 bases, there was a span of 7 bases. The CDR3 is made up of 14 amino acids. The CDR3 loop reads CASSSPYSNQPQHF. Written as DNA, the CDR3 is TGTGCCAGCAGCTCACCATATAGCAATCAGCCCCAGCATTTT.

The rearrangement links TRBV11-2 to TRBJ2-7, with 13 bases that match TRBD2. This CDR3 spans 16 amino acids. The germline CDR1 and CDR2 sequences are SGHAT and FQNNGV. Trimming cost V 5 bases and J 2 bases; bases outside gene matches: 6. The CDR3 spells CASSPGLAGVTYEQYF. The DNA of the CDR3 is TGTGCCAGCAGCCCAGGACTAGCGGGGGTAACCTACGAGCAGTACTTC.

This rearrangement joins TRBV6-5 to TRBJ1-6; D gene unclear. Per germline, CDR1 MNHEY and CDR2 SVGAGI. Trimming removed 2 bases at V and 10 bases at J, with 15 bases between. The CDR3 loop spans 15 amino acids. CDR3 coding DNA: TGTGCCAGCAGTTACAGCAGGTCAATGGGATCACCCCTCCACTTT. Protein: CASSYSRSMGSPLHF.

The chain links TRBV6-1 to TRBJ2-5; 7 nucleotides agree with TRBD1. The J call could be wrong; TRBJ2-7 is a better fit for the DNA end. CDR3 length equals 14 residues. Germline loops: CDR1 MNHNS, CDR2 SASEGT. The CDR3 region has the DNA TGTGCCAGCAGTGAAGGGACAGGCGGACCCGAGCAGTACTTC. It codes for CASSEGTGGPEQYF.

The CDR3 spells CASSSLAGSSYEQYF. The DNA for the CDR3 is TGTGCCAGCAGTTCACTAGCGGGAAGCTCCTACGAGCAGTACTTC. The rearrangement joins TRBV28 to TRBJ2-7; 10 bases are a match to TRBD2. V lost 4 bases to trimming and J lost 0 bases; unmatched junction nucleotides: 3. CDR3 size: 15 residues. Germline CDR1 MDHEN, CDR2 SYDVKM.

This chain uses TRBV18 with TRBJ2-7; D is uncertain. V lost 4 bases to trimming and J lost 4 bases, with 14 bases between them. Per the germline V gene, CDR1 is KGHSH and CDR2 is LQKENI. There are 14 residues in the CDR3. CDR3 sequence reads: CASSQGRNLYEQYF. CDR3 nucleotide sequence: TGTGCCAGCTCACAGGGCCGGAACTTATACGAGCAGTACTTC. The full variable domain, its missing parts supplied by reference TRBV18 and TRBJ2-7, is NAGVMQNPRHLVRRRGQEARLRCSPMKGHSHVYWYRQLPEEGLKFMVYLQKENIIDESGMPKERFSAEFPKEGPSILRIQQVVRGDSAAYFCASSQGRNLYEQYFGPGTRLTVT.

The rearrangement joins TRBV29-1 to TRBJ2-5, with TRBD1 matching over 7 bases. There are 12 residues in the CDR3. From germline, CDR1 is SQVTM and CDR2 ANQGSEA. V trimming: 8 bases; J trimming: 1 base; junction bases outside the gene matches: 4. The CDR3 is CSHGTAQETQYF. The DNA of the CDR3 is TGCAGCCACGGGACAGCCCAAGAGACCCAGTACTTC.

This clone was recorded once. CDR3 region: CASSSRDLIGELFF. The DNA for the CDR3 is TGTGCCAGCAGCTCAAGGGACCTCATCGGGGAGCTGTTTTTT. This chain links TRBV7-9 with TRBJ2-2, with D perhaps being TRBD1 or TRBD2 (5 bases each). Germline values: CDR1 SEHNR, CDR2 FQNEAQ (reference sequence). V shed 4 bases and J shed 7 bases, with 13 bases lying between them. The CDR3 is 14 amino acids.

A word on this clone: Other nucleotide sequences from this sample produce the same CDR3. The CDR3 nucleotides read TGTGCCAGCAGCCCCGGCCCGGAGAACACTGAAGCTTTCTTT. This encodes CASSPGPENTEAFF. This chain connects TRBV7-3 to TRBJ1-1; D is uncertain. Between the trimmed V and J ends, which lost 5 bases and 1 base, there was a span of 11 bases. Germline loops: CDR1 SGHTA, CDR2 FQGTGA. The CDR3 has 14 amino acids.

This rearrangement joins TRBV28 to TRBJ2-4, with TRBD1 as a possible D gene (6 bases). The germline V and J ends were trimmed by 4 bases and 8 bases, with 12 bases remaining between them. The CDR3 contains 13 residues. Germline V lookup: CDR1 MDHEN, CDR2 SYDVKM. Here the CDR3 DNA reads TGTGCCAGCAGTTACAGGGATGTGGACATTCAGTACTTC. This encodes CASSYRDVDIQYF. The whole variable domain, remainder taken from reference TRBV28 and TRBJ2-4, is DVKVTQSSRYLVKRTGEKVFLECVQDMDHENMFWYRQDPGLGLRLIYFSYDVKMKEKGDIPEGYSVSREKKERFSLILESASTNQTSMYLCASSYRDVDIQYFGAGTRLSVL.